A selection of T cell receptor beta chains follows, all from one sample in a study of shared clonotypes between healthy human individuals. TCRdb keeps only in-frame clones here, not all; method: immunoSEQ multiplex PCR. The sample shows millions of clones, about 95% of them seen only once. The sequenced sample consisted of naive CD4+ T cells sorted from blood. These receptors came from a man younger than 35 in good health. CDR3s include the opening cysteine and the closing phenylalanine or tryptophan. A D gene is named only where the DNA matches it firmly. The size entry is marked missing in some rows and otherwise reads once, few, many or a size class.

d_gene,j_gene,v_gene,abundance,CDR3nt,CDR3aa
TRBD2,TRBJ2-3,TRBV5-1,.,TGCGCCAGCAGCAGAGCCGGGACTAGCGGGCTGACAGATACGCAGTATTTT,CASSRAGTSGLTDTQYF
.,TRBJ2-3,TRBV30,.,TGTGCCTGGAGTCTAGGGGGGCCGACAGATACGCAGTATTTT,CAWSLGGPTDTQYF
.,TRBJ1-2,TRBV19,.,TGTGCCAGTAGTACCCGGGAGGGGCGGGATGGCTACACCTTC,CASSTREGRDGYTF
.,TRBJ2-5,TRBV2,.,TGTGCCAGCTCAAAGGAGGGGTTCGCCCAGGAGACCCAGTACTTC,CASSKEGFAQETQYF
TRBD1,TRBJ1-4,TRBV2,.,TGTGCCAGCACCGGGGACAGGGGAGCTAATGAAAAACTGTTTTTT,CASTGDRGANEKLFF
.,TRBJ2-2,TRBV2,.,TGTGCCAGCAGCCAGACTCTCGGTAACACCGGGGAGCTGTTTTTT,CASSQTLGNTGELFF
TRBD2,TRBJ2-3,TRBV4-3,.,TGCGCCAGCAGCCAACTAGCGGGGCCTAGCACAGATACGCAGTATTTT,CASSQLAGPSTDTQYF
TRBD2,TRBJ2-1,TRBV7-2,.,TGTGCCAGCAGCTTAGCGGCAATAGCGGGGAACAATGAGCAGTTCTTC,CASSLAAIAGNNEQFF
.,TRBJ1-1,TRBV2,.,TGTGCCAGCAGTTCAAAGAGGGGCTCGAACACTGAAGCTTTCTTT,CASSSKRGSNTEAFF
.,TRBJ1-3,TRBV7-6,.,TGTGCCAGCAGCTTACAGGGGCCGACTAAGCTCTCTGGAAACACCATATATTTT,CASSLQGPTKLSGNTIYF
.,TRBJ1-2,TRBV9,.,TGTGCCAGCAGCGTATCACAGGGCTTAGGTGGCTACACCTTC,CASSVSQGLGGYTF
TRBD2,TRBJ2-1,TRBV11-3,.,TGTGCCAGCAGCCTCGGACTAGCGGGAGAAGATGAGCAGTTCTTC,CASSLGLAGEDEQFF
.,TRBJ2-5,TRBV7-7,.,TGTGCTAGCAGCTTAGAGCAGGGCCCCCAAGAGACCCAGTACTTC,CASSLEQGPQETQYF
.,TRBJ1-2,TRBV7-9,.,TGTGCCAGCAGCTTATCCACGGGACGGGAGGGCTACACCTTC,CASSLSTGREGYTF
TRBD1,TRBJ1-2,TRBV2,.,TGTGCCAGCAGTGGGGGACAGGGGGCTAATGGCTACACCTTC,CASSGGQGANGYTF
TRBD1,TRBJ1-2,TRBV18,.,TGTGCCAGCTCATTAAACCGACCGGGACAGGGTTCCTATGGCTACACCTTC,CASSLNRPGQGSYGYTF
.,TRBJ1-6,TRBV9,.,TGTGCCAGCAGCCCCCGTGGGGGGACATCACCCCTCCACTTT,CASSPRGGTSPLHF
TRBD1,TRBJ1-6,TRBV7-9,.,TGTGCCAGCAGCAAACCGGGACAGGATAATTCACCCCTCCACTTT,CASSKPGQDNSPLHF
.,TRBJ1-5,TRBV28,.,TGTGCCAGCAGTCGAAGCCCGAGCTGGCAGGGCCGTCAGCCCCAGCATTTT,CASSRSPSWQGRQPQHF
.,TRBJ1-5,TRBV18,.,TGTGCCAGCTCACCACCAGGCAGGTCCAATCAGCCCCAGCATTTT,CASSPPGRSNQPQHF
.,TRBJ2-2,TRBV11-2,.,TGTGCCAGCAGCATATCAGGGTTAGCCGGGGAGCTGTTTTTT,CASSISGLAGELFF
.,TRBJ2-5,TRBV5-1,.,TGCGCCAGCAGCTTTAACTCAGGGCAAGAGACCCAGTACTTC,CASSFNSGQETQYF
.,TRBJ2-2,TRBV7-3,.,TGTGCCAGCAGCGACGGGGTAGCCGGGAACACCGGGGAGCTGTTTTTT,CASSDGVAGNTGELFF
.,TRBJ1-5,TRBV5-1,.,TGCGCCAGCAGCAAGGAGGCCACTAATCAGCCCCAGCATTTT,CASSKEATNQPQHF
TRBD2,TRBJ2-7,TRBV4-1,.,TGCGCCAGCAGCCAAGACGGGACTAGCGGAGACGAGCAGTACTTC,CASSQDGTSGDEQYF
.,TRBJ2-7,TRBV7-2,.,TGTGCCAGCAGCACAGGGTTAAAGGAACAGTACTTC,CASSTGLKEQYF
TRBD2,TRBJ2-7,TRBV7-6,.,TGTGCCAGCAGCCCAACGGGGGGACCCTACGAGCAGTACTTC,CASSPTGGPYEQYF
.,TRBJ1-6,TRBV30,.,TGTGCCTGGAGTGCAGGGACGGCCTATAATTCACCCCTCCACTTT,CAWSAGTAYNSPLHF
TRBD1,TRBJ2-7,TRBV25-1,.,TGTGCCAGCAGCGGGACAGGGGGGTCCTACGAGCAGTACTTC,CASSGTGGSYEQYF
TRBD1,TRBJ1-1,TRBV28,.,TGTGCCAGCAGCCCGACAGGGTACACTGAAGCTTTCTTT,CASSPTGYTEAFF
.,TRBJ2-7,TRBV27,.,TGTGCCAGCAGTTTATGGGCGGGGCAGGGGAACGAGCAGTACTTC,CASSLWAGQGNEQYF
.,TRBJ2-4,TRBV5-1,.,TGCGCCAGCAGCCCTCCGAATGGGGCCAAAAACATTCAGTACTTC,CASSPPNGAKNIQYF
TRBD2,TRBJ2-3,TRBV5-1,.,TGCGCCAGCAGCCCCGGGACTACCCCAGATACGCAGTATTTT,CASSPGTTPDTQYF
TRBD2,TRBJ2-1,TRBV5-1,once,TGCGCCAGCAGCCTTAGCGGGAACCTGTATAATGAGCAGTTCTTC,CASSLSGNLYNEQFF
TRBD1,TRBJ1-1,TRBV6-4,.,TGTGCCAGCAGTCCGCGACAGGGGGACACTGAAGCTTTCTTT,CASSPRQGDTEAFF
.,TRBJ1-3,TRBV10-3,.,TGTGCCATCAGTGACCTTGGACGATCTGGAAACACCATATATTTT,CAISDLGRSGNTIYF
.,TRBJ2-5,TRBV6-6,.,TGTGCCAGCAGTTATTCGAATCAGGGGCCGGAGACCCAGTACTTC,CASSYSNQGPETQYF
TRBD1,TRBJ2-7,TRBV27,.,TGTGCCAGCAGTCGACAGGGCCTGATCTCCTACGAGCAGTACTTC,CASSRQGLISYEQYF
TRBD1,TRBJ2-3,TRBV11-2,.,TGTGCCAGCAGTTCACAGGGGGGTGGCACAGATACGCAGTATTTT,CASSSQGGGTDTQYF
.,TRBJ2-3,TRBV30,.,TGTGCCTGGAACCCGGGACCGATCACAGATACGCAGTATTTT,CAWNPGPITDTQYF
TRBD1,TRBJ2-7,TRBV6-1,.,TGTGCCAGCAGTGATAGGGGCAGGGGGCCTTCGTACGAGCAGTACTTC,CASSDRGRGPSYEQYF